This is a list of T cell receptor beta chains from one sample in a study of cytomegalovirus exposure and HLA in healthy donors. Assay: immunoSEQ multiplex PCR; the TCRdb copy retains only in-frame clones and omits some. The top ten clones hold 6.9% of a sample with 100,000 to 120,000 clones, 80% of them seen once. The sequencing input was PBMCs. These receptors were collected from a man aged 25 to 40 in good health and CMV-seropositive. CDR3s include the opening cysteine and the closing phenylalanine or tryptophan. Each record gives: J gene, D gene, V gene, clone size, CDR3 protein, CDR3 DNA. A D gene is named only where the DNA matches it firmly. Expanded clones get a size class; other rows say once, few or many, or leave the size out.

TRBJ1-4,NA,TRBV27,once,CASSLLGLVGEKLFF,TGTGCCAGCAGTTTATTGGGTCTAGTCGGTGAAAAACTGTTTTTT
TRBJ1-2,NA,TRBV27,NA,CASSLSIQGINYGYTF,TGTGCCAGCAGTTTATCCATTCAGGGGATTAACTATGGCTACACCTTC
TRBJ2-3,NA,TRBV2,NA,CASSAQRHTQYF,TGTGCCAGCAGTGCCCAGCGCCATACGCAGTATTTT
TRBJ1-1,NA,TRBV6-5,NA,CASSSPGAMNTEAFF,TGTGCCAGCAGTTCCCCGGGAGCGATGAACACTGAAGCTTTCTTT
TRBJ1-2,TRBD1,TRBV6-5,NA,CASTDRGANGYTF,TGTGCCAGCACCGACAGGGGAGCGAATGGCTACACCTTC
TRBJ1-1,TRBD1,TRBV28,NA,CASSLWGTDEAFF,TGTGCCAGCAGTTTATGGGGGACAGATGAAGCTTTCTTT
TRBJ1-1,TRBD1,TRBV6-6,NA,CASSGTGSTNTEAFF,TGTGCCAGCAGTGGGACAGGGTCCACAAACACTGAAGCTTTCTTT
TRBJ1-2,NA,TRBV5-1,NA,CASSLDRARDGYTF,TGCGCCAGCAGCTTGGATAGGGCGAGGGATGGCTACACCTTC
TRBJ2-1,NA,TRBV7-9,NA,CASSYSATYNEQFF,TGTGCCAGCAGCTATAGCGCTACCTACAATGAGCAGTTCTTC
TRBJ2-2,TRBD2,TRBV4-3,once,CASSQVAGGNTGELFF,TGCGCCAGCAGCCAAGTAGCGGGGGGGAACACCGGGGAGCTGTTTTTT
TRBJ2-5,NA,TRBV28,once,CASKGQIYQETQYF,TGTGCCAGCAAGGGACAAATCTACCAAGAGACCCAGTACTTC
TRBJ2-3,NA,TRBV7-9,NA,CASSSPAGRTDTQYF,TGTGCCAGCAGCTCTCCCGCGGGGCGTACAGATACGCAGTATTTT
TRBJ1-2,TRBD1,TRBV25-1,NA,CASSDRGLDHTF,TGTGCCAGCAGCGACAGGGGGCTGGATCACACCTTC
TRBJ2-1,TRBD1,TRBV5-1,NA,CASSPSGTGYNEQFF,TGCGCCAGCAGCCCGTCCGGGACAGGGTACAATGAGCAGTTCTTC
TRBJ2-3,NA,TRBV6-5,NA,CASSYRRLTSTDTQYF,TGTGCCAGCAGTTACCGACGACTTACCAGCACAGATACGCAGTATTTT
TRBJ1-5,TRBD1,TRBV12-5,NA,CASGFPLWTGGASLGNQPQHF,TGTGCTAGTGGTTTTCCCCTTTGGACAGGGGGCGCGAGTTTAGGCAATCAGCCCCAGCATTTT
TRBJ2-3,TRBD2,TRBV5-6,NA,CASSSLRERGSTDTQYF,TGTGCCAGCAGCTCCCTGAGGGAGCGGGGGTCCACAGATACGCAGTATTTT
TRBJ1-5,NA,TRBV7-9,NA,CASSLDSSNQPQHF,TGTGCCAGCAGCCTGGACAGCTCTAATCAGCCCCAGCATTTT
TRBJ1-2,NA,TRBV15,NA,CATSSDRHYGYTF,TGTGCCACCAGCAGCGACAGGCACTATGGCTACACCTTC
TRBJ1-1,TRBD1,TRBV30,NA,CAWNRQGRSEAFF,TGTGCCTGGAACCGACAGGGGAGGAGTGAAGCTTTCTTT
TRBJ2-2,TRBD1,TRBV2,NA,CASSGWTGNGELFF,TGTGCCAGCAGTGGTTGGACAGGGAACGGGGAGCTGTTTTTT
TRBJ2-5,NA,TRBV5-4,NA,CASSNPQTQETQYF,TGTGCCAGCAGCAATCCACAGACCCAAGAGACCCAGTACTTC
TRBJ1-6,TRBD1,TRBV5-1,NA,CASSLRQGQNSPLHF,TGCGCCAGCAGCTTGAGACAGGGTCAAAATTCACCCCTCCACTTT
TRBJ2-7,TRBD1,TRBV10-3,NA,CAISRDRGGEQYF,TGTGCCATCAGTCGCGACAGGGGAGGCGAGCAGTACTTC
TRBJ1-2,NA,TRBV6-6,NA,CASGPGPGNDGYTF,TGTGCCAGCGGCCCCGGACCCGGGAACGATGGCTACACCTTC